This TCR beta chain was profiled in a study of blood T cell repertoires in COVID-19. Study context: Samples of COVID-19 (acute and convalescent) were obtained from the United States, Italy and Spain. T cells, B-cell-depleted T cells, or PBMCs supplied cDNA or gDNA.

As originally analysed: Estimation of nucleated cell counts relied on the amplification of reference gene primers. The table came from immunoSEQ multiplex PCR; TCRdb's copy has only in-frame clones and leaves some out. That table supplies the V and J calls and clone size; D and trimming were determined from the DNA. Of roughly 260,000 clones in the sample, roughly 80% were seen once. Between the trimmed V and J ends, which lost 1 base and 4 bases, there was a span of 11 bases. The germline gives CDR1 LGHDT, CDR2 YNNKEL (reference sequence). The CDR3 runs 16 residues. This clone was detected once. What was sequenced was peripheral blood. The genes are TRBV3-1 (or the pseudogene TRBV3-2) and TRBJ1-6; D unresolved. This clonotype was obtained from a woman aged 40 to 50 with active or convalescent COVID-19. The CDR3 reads CASSQVSAVYNSPLHF. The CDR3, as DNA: TGTGCCAGCAGCCAAGTATCCGCGGTTTATAATTCACCCCTCCACTTT.